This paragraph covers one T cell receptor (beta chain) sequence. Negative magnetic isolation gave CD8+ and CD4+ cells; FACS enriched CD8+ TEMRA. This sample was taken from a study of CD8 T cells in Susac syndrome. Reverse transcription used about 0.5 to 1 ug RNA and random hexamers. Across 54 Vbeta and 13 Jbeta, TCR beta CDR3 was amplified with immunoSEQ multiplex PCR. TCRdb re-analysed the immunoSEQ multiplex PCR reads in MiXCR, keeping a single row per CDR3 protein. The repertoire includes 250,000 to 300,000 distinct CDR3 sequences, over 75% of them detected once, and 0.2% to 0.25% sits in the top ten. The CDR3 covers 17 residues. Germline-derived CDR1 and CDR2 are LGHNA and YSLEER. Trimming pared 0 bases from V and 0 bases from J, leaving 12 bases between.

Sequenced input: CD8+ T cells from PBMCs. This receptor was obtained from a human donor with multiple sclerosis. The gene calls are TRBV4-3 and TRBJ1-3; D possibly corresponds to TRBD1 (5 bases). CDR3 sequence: CASSQDPGLSSGNTIYF. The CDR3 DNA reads TGCGCCAGCAGCCAAGATCCGGGACTGAGCTCTGGAAACACCATATATTTT.